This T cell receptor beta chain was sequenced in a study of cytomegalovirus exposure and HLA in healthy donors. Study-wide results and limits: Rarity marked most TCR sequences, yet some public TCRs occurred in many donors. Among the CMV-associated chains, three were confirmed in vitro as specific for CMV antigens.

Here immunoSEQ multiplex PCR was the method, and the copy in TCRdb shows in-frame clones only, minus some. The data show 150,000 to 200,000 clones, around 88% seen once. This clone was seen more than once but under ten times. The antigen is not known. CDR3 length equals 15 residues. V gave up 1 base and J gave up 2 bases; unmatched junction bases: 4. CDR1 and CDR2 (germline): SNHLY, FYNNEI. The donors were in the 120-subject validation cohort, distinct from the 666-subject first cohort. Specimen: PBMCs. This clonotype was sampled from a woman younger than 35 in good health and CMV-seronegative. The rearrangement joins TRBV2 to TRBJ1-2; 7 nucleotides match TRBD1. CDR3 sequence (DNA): TGTGCCAGCAGTGAAGGACAGGGCGGGAACTATGGCTACACCTTC. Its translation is CASSEGQGGNYGYTF.